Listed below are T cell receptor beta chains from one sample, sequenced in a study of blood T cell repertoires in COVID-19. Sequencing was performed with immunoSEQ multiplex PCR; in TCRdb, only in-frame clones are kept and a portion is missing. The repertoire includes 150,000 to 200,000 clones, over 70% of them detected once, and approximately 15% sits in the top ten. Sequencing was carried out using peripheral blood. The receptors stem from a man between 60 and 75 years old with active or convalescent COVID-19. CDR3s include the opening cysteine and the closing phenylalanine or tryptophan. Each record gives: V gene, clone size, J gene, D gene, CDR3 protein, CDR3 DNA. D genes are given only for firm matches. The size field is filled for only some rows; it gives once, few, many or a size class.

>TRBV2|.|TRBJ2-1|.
CANSLYNEQFF
TGTGCCAACAGCTTATACAATGAGCAGTTCTTC
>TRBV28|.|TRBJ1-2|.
CASFSRGTDRVYGYTF
TGTGCCAGTTTCTCGAGGGGGACGGACAGAGTCTATGGCTACACCTTC
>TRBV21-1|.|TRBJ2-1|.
CASSKGDTRLLPEQFF
TGTGCCAGCAGCAAGGGGGACACCCGACTGCTCCCGGAGCAGTTCTTC
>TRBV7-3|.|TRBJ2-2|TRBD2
CASSLTSGGNTGELFF
TGTGCCAGCAGCTTAACTAGCGGGGGTAACACCGGGGAGCTGTTTTTT
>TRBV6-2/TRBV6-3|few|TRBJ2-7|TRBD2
CASSRTSGGGIEQYF
TGTGCCAGCAGCCGGACTAGCGGAGGGGGGATCGAGCAGTACTTC
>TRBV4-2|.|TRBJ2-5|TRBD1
CASSQEWDRYQETQYF
TGTGCCAGCAGCCAAGAGTGGGACAGGTACCAAGAGACCCAGTACTTC
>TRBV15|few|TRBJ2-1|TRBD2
CATSVPPGTSVYNEQFF
TGTGCCACCAGCGTACCACCCGGGACTAGCGTGTACAATGAGCAGTTCTTC
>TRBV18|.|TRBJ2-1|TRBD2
CASSPSSGRAWNEQFF
TGTGCCAGCTCACCTTCTAGCGGGAGGGCCTGGAATGAGCAGTTCTTC
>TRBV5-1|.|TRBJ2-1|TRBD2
CASSLSGVSYNEQFF
TGCGCCAGCAGCTTGAGCGGGGTCTCCTACAATGAGCAGTTCTTC
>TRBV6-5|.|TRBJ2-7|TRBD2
CASSRTRPYEQYF
TGTGCCAGCAGTCGGACTAGGCCCTACGAGCAGTACTTC
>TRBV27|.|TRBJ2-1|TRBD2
CASSPSGNSYNEQFF
TGTGCCAGCAGTCCTAGCGGGAACTCCTACAATGAGCAGTTCTTC
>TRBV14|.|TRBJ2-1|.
CASSQVRRGEQFF
TGTGCCAGCAGCCAAGTTAGGCGGGGCGAGCAGTTCTTC
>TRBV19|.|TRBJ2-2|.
CASSIIESNTGELFF
TGTGCCAGTAGTATAATCGAGTCGAACACCGGGGAGCTGTTTTTT
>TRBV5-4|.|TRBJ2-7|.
CASSLLSSYEQYF
TGTGCCAGCAGCTTACTGAGCTCCTACGAGCAGTACTTC
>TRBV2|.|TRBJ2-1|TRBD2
CASSVSGTSGVYNEQFF
TGTGCCAGCAGTGTGTCCGGGACTAGCGGGGTCTACAATGAGCAGTTCTTC
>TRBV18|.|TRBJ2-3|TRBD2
CASSPVSGGGADTQYF
TGTGCCAGCTCACCAGTCTCGGGAGGAGGGGCAGATACGCAGTATTTT
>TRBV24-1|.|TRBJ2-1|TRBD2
CATSDLRASGYNEQFF
TGTGCCACCAGTGATTTGCGGGCTAGCGGATACAATGAGCAGTTCTTC
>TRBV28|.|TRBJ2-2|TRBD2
CATRGASGRANTGELFF
TGTGCCACCAGGGGGGCTAGCGGGAGGGCCAACACCGGGGAGCTGTTTTTT
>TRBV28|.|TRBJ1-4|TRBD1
CASSSNAGTGGFNEKLFF
TGTGCCAGCAGTTCGAACGCCGGGACAGGGGGCTTTAATGAAAAACTGTTTTTT
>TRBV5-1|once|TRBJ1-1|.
CASSLVQAGNTEAFF
TGCGCCAGCAGCTTGGTCCAGGCGGGGAACACTGAAGCTTTCTTT
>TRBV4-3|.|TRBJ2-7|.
CASSQVREQYF
TGCGCCAGCAGCCAAGTGCGAGAGCAGTACTTC
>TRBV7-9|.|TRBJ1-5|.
CASSLGDQPQHF
TGTGCCAGCAGCTTGGGAGACCAGCCCCAGCATTTT
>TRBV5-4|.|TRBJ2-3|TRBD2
CASSAGTSGRAGAQYF
TGTGCCAGCAGCGCCGGGACTAGCGGGAGGGCCGGGGCGCAGTATTTT
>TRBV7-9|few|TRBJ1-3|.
CASSSVGWRSGNTIYF
TGTGCCAGCAGCTCTGTCGGATGGCGGAGTGGAAACACCATATATTTT
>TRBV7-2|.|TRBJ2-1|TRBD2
CASSSGGNEQFF
TGTGCCAGCAGCTCGGGGGGAAATGAGCAGTTCTTC
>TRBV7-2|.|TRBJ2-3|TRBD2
CASSPSGGEPSTDTQYF
TGTGCCAGCAGCCCTAGCGGGGGAGAACCTAGCACAGATACGCAGTATTTT
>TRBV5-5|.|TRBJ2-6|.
CASSLTQAGANVLTF
TGTGCCAGCAGCTTGACCCAGGCTGGGGCCAACGTCCTGACTTTC
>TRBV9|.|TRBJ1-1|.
CASSVGQSPSNTEAFF
TGTGCCAGCAGCGTAGGACAATCCCCCTCGAACACTGAAGCTTTCTTT
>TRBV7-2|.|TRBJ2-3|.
CASGRDTSTDTQYF
TGTGCCAGCGGCAGGGACACTAGCACAGATACGCAGTATTTT
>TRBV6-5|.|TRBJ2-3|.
CASSFLNRADTQYF
TGTGCCAGCAGCTTTCTCAACAGGGCAGATACGCAGTATTTT
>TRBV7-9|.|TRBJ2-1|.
CASTLWEDEQFF
TGTGCCAGCACCCTCTGGGAGGATGAGCAGTTCTTC
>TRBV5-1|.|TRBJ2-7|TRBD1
CASSPGTARRDYEQYF
TGCGCCAGCAGCCCTGGGACAGCGAGAAGGGATTACGAGCAGTACTTC
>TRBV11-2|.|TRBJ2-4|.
CASSLAGFDIQYF
TGTGCCAGCAGCTTAGCCGGTTTCGACATTCAGTACTTC
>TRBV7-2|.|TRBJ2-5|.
CASSFSFQETQYF
TGTGCCAGCAGCTTCAGTTTTCAGGAGACCCAGTACTTC
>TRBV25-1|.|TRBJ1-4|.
CASSSTKGVSEKLFF
TGTGCCAGCAGTTCTACAAAGGGGGTGAGCGAAAAACTGTTTTTT
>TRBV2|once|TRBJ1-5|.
CASSEGQGVNQPQHF
TGTGCCAGCAGTGAAGGTCAGGGCGTAAATCAGCCCCAGCATTTT
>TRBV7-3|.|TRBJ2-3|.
CASSLTGLHTQYF
TGTGCCAGCAGCTTAACGGGCCTACATACGCAGTATTTT
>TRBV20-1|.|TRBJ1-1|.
CSASESYGGANTEAFF
TGCAGTGCTAGTGAATCGTATGGGGGGGCGAACACTGAAGCTTTCTTT
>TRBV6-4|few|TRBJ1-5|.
CASSDGPGAQPQHF
TGTGCCAGCAGTGACGGGCCAGGGGCTCAGCCCCAGCATTTT
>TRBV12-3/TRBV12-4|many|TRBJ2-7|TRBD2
CASSRGEGEQYF
TGTGCCAGCAGTCGGGGGGAGGGCGAGCAGTACTTC
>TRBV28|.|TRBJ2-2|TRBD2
CASSLGREDPGELFF
TGTGCCAGCAGTTTAGGGCGGGAGGACCCCGGGGAGCTGTTTTTT
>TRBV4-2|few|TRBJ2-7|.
CASSQESRNYEQYF
TGTGCCAGCAGCCAAGAGTCGCGGAACTACGAGCAGTACTTC
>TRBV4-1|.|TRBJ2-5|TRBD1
CASSRDRSETQYF
TGCGCCAGCAGCCGGGACAGGTCAGAGACCCAGTACTTC
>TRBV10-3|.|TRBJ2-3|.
CAITPGYNGGDTQYF
TGTGCCATCACGCCGGGGTACAACGGGGGAGATACGCAGTATTTT
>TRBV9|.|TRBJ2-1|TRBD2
CASSVLGSGGTYNEQFF
TGTGCCAGCAGCGTATTGGGTAGCGGGGGAACCTACAATGAGCAGTTCTTC
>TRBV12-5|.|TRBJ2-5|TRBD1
CASGPGQGQETQYF
TGTGCTAGTGGTCCGGGACAGGGTCAAGAGACCCAGTACTTC
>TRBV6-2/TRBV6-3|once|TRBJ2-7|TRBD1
CASSYGQGISYEQYF
TGTGCCAGCAGTTACGGACAGGGGATCTCCTACGAGCAGTACTTC
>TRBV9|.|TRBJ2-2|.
CASSAGINTGELFF
TGTGCCAGCAGCGCGGGGATTAACACCGGGGAGCTGTTTTTT
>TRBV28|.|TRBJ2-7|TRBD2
CAILVPLAGDSYEQYF
TGTGCCATCCTTGTCCCTCTAGCGGGAGACTCCTACGAGCAGTACTTC
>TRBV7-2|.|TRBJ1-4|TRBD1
CASSLASGGNEKLFF
TGTGCCAGCAGCTTAGCTTCAGGGGGGAATGAAAAACTGTTTTTT
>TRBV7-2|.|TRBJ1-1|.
CASSLGQRTEAFF
TGTGCCAGCAGCTTAGGACAGAGGACTGAAGCTTTCTTT